This TCR beta chain was observed in a study of spatial heterogeneity in lung cancer. Individually, TCR cDNA molecules were each labelled with a unique molecular identifier. TCRdb reprocessed the 5' RACE reads with MiXCR, giving one entry per CDR3 protein. Of roughly 9,200 distinct CDR3 sequences in the sample, about 25% were seen once. The CDR3 has 15 residues. Germline V gene sequence: CDR1 MNHEY, CDR2 SVGAGI. J lost 3 bases, V lost 5 bases, and 5 bases had no gene match. As for time point: blood at routine non-recurrence follow-up after resection. The chain has TRBV6-5 and TRBJ2-1, with 9 bases lining up with TRBD2. The starting material was PBMCs, obtained at follow-up. The source is a female donor with early-stage non-small cell lung cancer. CDR3 in DNA: TGTGCCAGCAGTAGCCTAGCGGGGCTCTACAATGAGCAGTTCTTC. Translation gives CASSSLAGLYNEQFF.